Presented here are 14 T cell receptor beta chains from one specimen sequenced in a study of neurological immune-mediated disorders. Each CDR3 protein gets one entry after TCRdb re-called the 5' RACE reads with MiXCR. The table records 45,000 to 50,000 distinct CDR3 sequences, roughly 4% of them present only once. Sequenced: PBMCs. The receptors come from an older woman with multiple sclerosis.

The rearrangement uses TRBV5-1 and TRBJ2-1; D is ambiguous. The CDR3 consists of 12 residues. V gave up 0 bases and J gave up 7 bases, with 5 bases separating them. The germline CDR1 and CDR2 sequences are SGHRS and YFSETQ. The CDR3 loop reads CASSLVRNEQFF. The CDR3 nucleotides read TGCGCCAGCAGCTTGGTCCGGAATGAGCAGTTCTTC.

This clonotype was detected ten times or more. In DNA form, the CDR3 reads TGTGCCAGCAGTTTACCCGCTAGAACCACAGATACGCAGTATTTT. This translates into CASSLPARTTDTQYF. This chain joins TRBV12-3 or TRBV12-4 and TRBJ2-3; D uncertain. The CDR3 is 15 residues long. V was shortened by 2 bases and J by 2 bases, with 11 bases between the two germline ends.

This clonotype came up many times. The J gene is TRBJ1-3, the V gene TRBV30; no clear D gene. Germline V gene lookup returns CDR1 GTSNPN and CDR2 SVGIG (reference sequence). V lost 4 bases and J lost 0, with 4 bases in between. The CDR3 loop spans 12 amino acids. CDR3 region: CAWTTSGNTIYF. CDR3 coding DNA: TGTGCCTGGACCACCTCTGGAAACACCATATATTTT. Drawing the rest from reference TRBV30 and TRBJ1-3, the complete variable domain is SQTIHQWPATLVQPVGSPLSLECTVEGTSNPNLYWYRQAAGRGLQLLFYSVGIGQISSEVPQNLSASRPQDRQFILSSKKLLLSDSGFYLCAWTTSGNTIYFGEGSWLTVV.

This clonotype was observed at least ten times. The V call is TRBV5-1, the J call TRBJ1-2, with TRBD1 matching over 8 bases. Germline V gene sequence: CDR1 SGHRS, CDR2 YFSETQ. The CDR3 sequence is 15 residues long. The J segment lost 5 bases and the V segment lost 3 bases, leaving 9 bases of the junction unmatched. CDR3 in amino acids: CASSSGQGARYGYTF. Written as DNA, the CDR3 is TGCGCCAGCAGCTCCGGGCAGGGGGCGAGGTATGGCTACACCTTC.

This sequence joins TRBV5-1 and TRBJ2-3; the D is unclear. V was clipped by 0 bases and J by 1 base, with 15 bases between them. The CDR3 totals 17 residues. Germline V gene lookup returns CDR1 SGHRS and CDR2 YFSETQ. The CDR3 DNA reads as TGCGCCAGCAGCTTGGCGGGTGGCAGGAGCGGCACAGATACGCAGTATTTT. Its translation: CASSLAGGRSGTDTQYF.

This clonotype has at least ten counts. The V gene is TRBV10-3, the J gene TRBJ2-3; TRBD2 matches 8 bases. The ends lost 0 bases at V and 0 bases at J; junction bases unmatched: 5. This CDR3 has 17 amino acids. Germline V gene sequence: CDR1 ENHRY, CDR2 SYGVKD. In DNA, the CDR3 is TGTGCCATCAGTGAGTCGCCCAGCGGGGGAAGCACAGATACGCAGTATTTT. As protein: CAISESPSGGSTDTQYF.

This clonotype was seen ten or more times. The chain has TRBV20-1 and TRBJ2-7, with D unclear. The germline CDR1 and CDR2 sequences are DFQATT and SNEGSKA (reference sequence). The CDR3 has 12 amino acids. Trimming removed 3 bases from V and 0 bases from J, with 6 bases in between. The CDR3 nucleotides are TGCAGTGCTAGTCTGAACTCCTACGAGCAGTACTTC. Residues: CSASLNSYEQYF.

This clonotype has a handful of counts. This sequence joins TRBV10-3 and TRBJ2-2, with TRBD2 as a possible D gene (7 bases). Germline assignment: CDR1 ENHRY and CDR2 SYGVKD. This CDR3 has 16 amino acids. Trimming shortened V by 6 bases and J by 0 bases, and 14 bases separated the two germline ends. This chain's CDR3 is CAISYLGGPNTGELFF. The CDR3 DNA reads TGTGCCATCAGCTACCTGGGGGGGCCGAACACCGGGGAGCTGTTTTTT.

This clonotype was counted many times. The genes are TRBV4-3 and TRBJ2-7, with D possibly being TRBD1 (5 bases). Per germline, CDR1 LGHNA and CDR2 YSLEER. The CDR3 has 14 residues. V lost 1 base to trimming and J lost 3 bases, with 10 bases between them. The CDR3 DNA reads TGCGCCAGCAGCCAAGCCCAGGGTAGCTACGAGCAGTACTTC. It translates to CASSQAQGSYEQYF.

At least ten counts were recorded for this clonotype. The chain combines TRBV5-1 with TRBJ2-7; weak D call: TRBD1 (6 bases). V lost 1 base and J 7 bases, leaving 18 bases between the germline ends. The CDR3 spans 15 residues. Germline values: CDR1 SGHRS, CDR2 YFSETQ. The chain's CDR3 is CASSLNSGESSEQYF. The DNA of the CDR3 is TGCGCCAGCAGCTTGAACTCAGGGGAATCGAGTGAGCAGTACTTC.

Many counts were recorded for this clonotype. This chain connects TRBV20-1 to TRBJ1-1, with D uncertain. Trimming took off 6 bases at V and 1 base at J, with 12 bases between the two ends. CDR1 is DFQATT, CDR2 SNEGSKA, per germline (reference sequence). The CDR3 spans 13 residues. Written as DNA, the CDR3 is TGCAGTGCCAACGACGGAGGGAACACTGAAGCTTTCTTT. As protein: CSANDGGNTEAFF.

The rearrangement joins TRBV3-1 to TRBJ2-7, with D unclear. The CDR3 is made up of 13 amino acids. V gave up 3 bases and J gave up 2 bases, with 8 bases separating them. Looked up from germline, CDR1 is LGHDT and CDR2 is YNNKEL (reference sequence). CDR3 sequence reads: CASSHRWTYEQYF. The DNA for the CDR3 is TGTGCCAGCAGCCATCGTTGGACCTACGAGCAGTACTTC.

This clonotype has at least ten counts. The CDR3 DNA sequence: TGCGCCAGCAGCTTACTAGTATCCAATGAGCAGTTCTTC. Translation gives CASSLLVSNEQFF. V usage is TRBV5-1 and J usage is TRBJ2-1; D might be TRBD2 (5 bases). The CDR3 totals 13 residues. Trimming left V 2 bases short and J 6 bases short, with 9 bases between. Germline assignment: CDR1 SGHRS and CDR2 YFSETQ.

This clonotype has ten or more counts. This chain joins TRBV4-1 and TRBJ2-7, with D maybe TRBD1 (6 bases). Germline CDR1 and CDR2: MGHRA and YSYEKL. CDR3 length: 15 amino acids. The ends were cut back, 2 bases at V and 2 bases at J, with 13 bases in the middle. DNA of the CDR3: TGCGCCAGCAGCCAACTTTGGACAGAGGCCTACGAGCAGTACTTC. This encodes CASSQLWTEAYEQYF.